This TCR beta chain originates from a study of blood T cell repertoires in COVID-19. As for the study in general: COVID-19 samples from acute and convalescent phases originated in the United States, Italy and Spain.

The table lists this clone with a count of one. Individuals aged about 18 to 89 years were recruited from 24 US areas. Each participant's cohort was designated according to participant-reported clinical history. The trim removed 2 bases at V and 0 bases at J, leaving 1 base unmatched. Per germline, CDR1 SGHRS and CDR2 YFSETQ. The CDR3 contains 15 residues. Data came from immunoSEQ multiplex PCR; TCRdb stores just in-frame clones and leaves some out. Of fewer than 200,000 clones listed, more than 80% are singletons. V gene TRBV5-1 combines with J gene TRBJ1-4; 7 positions match TRBD1. The sample taken for sequencing was PBMCs or T cells enriched from blood (not recorded which). The TCR sequence derives from a man in his forties or fifties who had recovered from COVID-19. CDR3 sequence reads: CASSLQGTTNEKLFF. The CDR3 DNA is TGCGCCAGCAGCTTACAGGGGACAACTAATGAAAAACTGTTTTTT.